This T cell receptor beta chain was captured in a study of shared clonotypes between healthy human individuals. Study-wide background: The people who gave samples were a couple of women and a few men aged 18 to 49.

Over several immunoSEQ plates, each subset's genomic DNA was distributed in even portions. TCRdb's copy holds only in-frame clones and misses some; the assay was immunoSEQ multiplex PCR. The sample lists about half a million clones; almost 80% were seen once. There are a few counts of this clone. This specimen includes other DNA sequences encoding the same CDR3. Deletions cut 8 bases from V and 0 bases from J, with 4 bases between. CDR1 is MDHEN, CDR2 SYDVKM, per germline. The CDR3 length is 11 residues. All of the donors resided in Nashville, Tennessee, and each was a Caucasian adult. With unsorted samples, genomic DNA was obtained from about 90 million PBMCs.

The chain employs TRBV28 and TRBJ1-1, with D unclear. Material for sequencing was PBMCs. This clonotype originated in a woman aged 40 to 55 in good health. Some clones in this sample may be carry-over from other donors' samples. DNA of the CDR3: TGTGCCAGCTCGGTGAACACTGAAGCTTTCTTT. Translating gives CASSVNTEAFF.